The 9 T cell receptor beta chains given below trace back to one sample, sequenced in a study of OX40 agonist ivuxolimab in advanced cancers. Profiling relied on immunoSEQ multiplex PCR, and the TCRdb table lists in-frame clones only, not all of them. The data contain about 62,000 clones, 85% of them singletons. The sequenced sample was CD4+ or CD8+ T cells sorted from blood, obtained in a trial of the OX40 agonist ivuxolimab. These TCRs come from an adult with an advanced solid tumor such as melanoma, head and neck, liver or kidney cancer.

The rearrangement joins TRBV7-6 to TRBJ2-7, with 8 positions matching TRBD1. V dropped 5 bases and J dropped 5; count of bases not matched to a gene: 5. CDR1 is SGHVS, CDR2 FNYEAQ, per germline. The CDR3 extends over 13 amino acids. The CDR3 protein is CASSLGQGNEQYF. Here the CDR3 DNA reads TGTGCCAGCAGCCTCGGACAGGGTAACGAGCAGTACTTC.

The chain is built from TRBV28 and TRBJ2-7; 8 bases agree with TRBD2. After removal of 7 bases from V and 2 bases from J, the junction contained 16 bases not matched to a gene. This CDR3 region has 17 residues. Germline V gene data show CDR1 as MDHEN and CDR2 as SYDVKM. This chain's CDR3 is CASTPSRGRGDTYEQYF. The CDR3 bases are TGTGCCAGCACCCCCTCTCGGGGGCGGGGGGACACCTACGAGCAGTACTTC.

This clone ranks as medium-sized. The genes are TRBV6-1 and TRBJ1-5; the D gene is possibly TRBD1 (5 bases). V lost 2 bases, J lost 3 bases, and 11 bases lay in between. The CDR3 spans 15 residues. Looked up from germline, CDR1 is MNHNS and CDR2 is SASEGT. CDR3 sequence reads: CASSEWKGHNQPQHF. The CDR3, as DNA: TGTGCCAGCAGTGAATGGAAGGGGCACAATCAGCCCCAGCATTTT.

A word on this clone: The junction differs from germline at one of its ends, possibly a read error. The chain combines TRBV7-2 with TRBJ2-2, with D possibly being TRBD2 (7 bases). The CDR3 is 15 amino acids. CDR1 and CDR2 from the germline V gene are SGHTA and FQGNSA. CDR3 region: CASSPTRGDTGELLF. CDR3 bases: TGTGCCAGCAGCCCCACCCGGGGGGACACCGGGGAGCTGCTTTTT.

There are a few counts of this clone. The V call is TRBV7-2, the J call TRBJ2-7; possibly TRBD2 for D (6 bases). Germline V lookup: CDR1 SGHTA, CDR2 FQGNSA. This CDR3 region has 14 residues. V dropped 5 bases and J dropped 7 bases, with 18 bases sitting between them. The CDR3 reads CASSPRPGDWEQYF. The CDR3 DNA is TGTGCCAGCAGCCCCCGGCCCGGGGACTGGGAGCAGTACTTC.

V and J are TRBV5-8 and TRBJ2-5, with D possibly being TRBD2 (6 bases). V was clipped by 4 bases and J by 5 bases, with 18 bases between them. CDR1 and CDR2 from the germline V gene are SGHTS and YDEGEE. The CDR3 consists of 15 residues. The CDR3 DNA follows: TGTGCCAGCAGCCCTGTCCCGTTTGGGGGGGAGACCCAGTACTTC. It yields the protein CASSPVPFGGETQYF.

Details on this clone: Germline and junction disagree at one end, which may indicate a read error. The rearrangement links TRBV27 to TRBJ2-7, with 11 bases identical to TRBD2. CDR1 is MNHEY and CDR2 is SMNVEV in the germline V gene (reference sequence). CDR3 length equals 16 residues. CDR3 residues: CASSVSSGRSSYEQYF. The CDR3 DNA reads TGTGCCAGCAGTGTATCTAGCGGGAGGAGCTCCTACGAGCAGTACTTC.

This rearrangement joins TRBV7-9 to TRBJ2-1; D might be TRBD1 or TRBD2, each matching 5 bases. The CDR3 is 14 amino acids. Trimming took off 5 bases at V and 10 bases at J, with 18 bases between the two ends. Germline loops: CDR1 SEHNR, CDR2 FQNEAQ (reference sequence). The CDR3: CASSLATRGREQFF. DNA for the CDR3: TGTGCCAGCAGCCTCGCGACTCGGGGACGAGAGCAGTTCTTC.

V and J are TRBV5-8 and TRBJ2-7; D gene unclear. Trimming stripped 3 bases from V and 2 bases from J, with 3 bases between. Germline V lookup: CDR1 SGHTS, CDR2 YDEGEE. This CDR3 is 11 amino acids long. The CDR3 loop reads CASSSAYEQYF. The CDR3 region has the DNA TGTGCCAGCAGCTCTGCCTACGAGCAGTACTTC.